This TCR beta chain was documented in a study of cytomegalovirus exposure and HLA in healthy donors. General study findings and limits: The number of N-insertions in an Asian-associated ancestry cluster was reportedly below the approximately 680-donor mean in a later analysis. Sequences of the TCR beta chain were said to predict the HLA-A and HLA-B alleles of most subjects accurately. Earlier analysis found most TCR beta V segments productive about 90% or about 30% of the time.

The PCR was carried out with 60 Vbeta primers and 13 Jbeta primers. TCRdb's copy holds only in-frame clones and misses some; the assay was immunoSEQ multiplex PCR. The table records 150,000 to 200,000 clones, roughly 77% of them present only once. CDR1 and CDR2 (germline): LGHNA, YSLEER. With V trimmed by 3 bases and J by 7 bases, 6 bases remained unmatched. CDR3 length: 15 residues. About this clone itself: As yet, its antigen is unknown.

Input material: PBMCs. This sequence was found in a male donor in good health and CMV-seronegative. V usage is TRBV4-3 and J usage is TRBJ2-2; the match to TRBD1 covers 9 bases. The CDR3 loop is CASSQGQGRHGELFF. The CDR3 nucleotides read TGCGCCAGCAGCCAGGGACAGGGAAGGCACGGGGAGCTGTTTTTT.